This T cell receptor (beta chain) was obtained from a study of OX40 agonist ivuxolimab in advanced cancers. Study overall: Head and neck, renal cell, melanoma or hepatocellular carcinoma were the cancers that dose-escalation patients had. Averaging 60 years in age, with a range of roughly 20 to 90, the cohort was about 85% male.

The CDR3 consists of 13 residues. The germline CDR1 and CDR2 sequences are MDHEN and SYDVKM. The junction had 4 bases not matched to a gene; V was cut back by 7 bases and J by 2 bases. The table came from immunoSEQ multiplex PCR; TCRdb's copy has only in-frame clones and leaves some out. The sample contains tens of thousands of clones, 60% to 85% of which appear only once. The sequence was obtained from an adult with an advanced solid tumor such as melanoma, head and neck, liver or kidney cancer. The sample was CD4+ or CD8+ T cells sorted from blood, taken in a trial of the OX40 agonist ivuxolimab. This chain links TRBV28 with TRBJ2-7, with 8 bases aligning to TRBD1. CDR3 sequence: CASTTGGTYEQYF. CDR3 nucleotides: TGTGCCAGCACAACAGGGGGGACCTACGAGCAGTACTTC.